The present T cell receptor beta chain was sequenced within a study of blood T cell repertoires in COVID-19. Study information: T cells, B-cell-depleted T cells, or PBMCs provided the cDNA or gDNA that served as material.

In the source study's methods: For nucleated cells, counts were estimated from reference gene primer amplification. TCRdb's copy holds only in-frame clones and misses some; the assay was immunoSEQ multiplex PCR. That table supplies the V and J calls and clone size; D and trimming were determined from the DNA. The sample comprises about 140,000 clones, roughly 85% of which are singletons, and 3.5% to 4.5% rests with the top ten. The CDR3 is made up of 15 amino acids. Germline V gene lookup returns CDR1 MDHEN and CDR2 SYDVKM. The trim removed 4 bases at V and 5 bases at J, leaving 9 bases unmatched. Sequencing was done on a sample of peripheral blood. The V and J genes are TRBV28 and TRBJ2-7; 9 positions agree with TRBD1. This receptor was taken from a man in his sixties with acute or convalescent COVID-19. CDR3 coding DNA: TGTGCCAGCAGTTCCTCCGGGACAGGGAGGCACGAGCAGTACTTC. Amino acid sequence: CASSSSGTGRHEQYF.